Listed below are T cell receptor beta chains from one sample, sequenced in a study of PD-L1 blockade in urothelial cancer. Only in-frame clones appear in the TCRdb table, and some are missing; sequencing was by immunoSEQ multiplex PCR. This sample has 29,000 or so clones, with 79% found just once. The specimen comprised PBMCs, sampled around atezolizumab (anti-PD-L1) treatment. The receptors were sampled from a man aged 70-80 years with urothelial cancer. Both conserved end residues are part of each CDR3. D genes are given only for firm matches. Part of the rows lack a size; the others show once, few, many or a class for expanded clones.

TRBJ1-4 TRBV9 NA TRBD1 15 TGTGCCAGCAGCGTAGGGGACAGGGTTAATGAAAAACTGTTTTTT CASSVGDRVNEKLFF
TRBJ1-5 TRBV19 NA NA 18 TGTGCCAGTAGATTTGGCCGGTGGGGACAAAATAGCAATCAGCCCCAGCATTTT CASRFGRWGQNSNQPQHF
TRBJ2-7 TRBV30 NA NA 13 TGTGCCTGGAGCCTGGGAAGGGGATACGAGCAGTACTTC CAWSLGRGYEQYF
TRBJ2-1 TRBV2 NA TRBD2 17 TGTGCCAGCAGCGGACTAGCGGGAGGGACTAGGTGGAATGAGCAGTTCTTC CASSGLAGGTRWNEQFF
TRBJ2-3 TRBV6-5 once NA 15 TGTGCCAGCAGTTCACGGGGGGCCGAGACAGATACGCAGTATTTT CASSSRGAETDTQYF
TRBJ1-2 TRBV6-5 few TRBD1 16 TGTGCCAGCAGCTACTCGAGGACAGGGGGCGGGTATGGCTACACCTTC CASSYSRTGGGYGYTF
TRBJ2-1 TRBV7-3 few TRBD1 16 TGTGCCAGCAGCTCGAGCCAGGGGGCGGGTTACAATGAGCAGTTCTTC CASSSSQGAGYNEQFF
TRBJ1-5 TRBV6-1 NA NA 12 TGTGCCGCGTTCGAAGAAAATCAGCCCCAGCATTTT CAAFEENQPQHF
TRBJ1-1 TRBV9 NA NA 15 TGTGCCAGCAGCGTAGAAAGAGATCGTCTGGGCGAAGCTTTCTTT CASSVERDRLGEAFF
TRBJ1-5 TRBV4-3 few NA 14 TGCGCCAGCAGCCAAGAGGGGAGGGGTCAGCCCCAGCATTTT CASSQEGRGQPQHF
TRBJ2-7 TRBV28 NA NA 11 TGTGCCACCTTCCGGGATCCCGTCCAGTACTTC CATFRDPVQYF
TRBJ2-7 TRBV27 once TRBD2 13 TGTGCCAGCAGTTTATCGAGCGGGGTCGCCCAGTACTTC CASSLSSGVAQYF
TRBJ2-2 TRBV7-3 NA NA 14 TGTGCCAGCAGCGCCGGGTCGATTACCGGGGAGCTGTTTTTT CASSAGSITGELFF
TRBJ2-3 TRBV6-4 few NA 13 TGTGCCAGCAGCCGGGACTCCACAGATACGCAGTATTTT CASSRDSTDTQYF
TRBJ2-3 TRBV5-1 NA TRBD2 14 TGCGCCAGCAGCTTGGACGGGGAGGGAGATACGCAGTATTTT CASSLDGEGDTQYF
TRBJ1-1 TRBV7-2 NA NA 15 TGTGCCAGCAGAGCTTGGGGGCGGTCGAGCACTGAAGCTTTCTTT CASRAWGRSSTEAFF
TRBJ1-2 TRBV5-1 NA TRBD1 13 TGCGCCAGCAGTCCTGACAGGGTTAATGGCTACACCTTC CASSPDRVNGYTF
TRBJ2-1 TRBV5-6 NA NA 11 TGTGCCAGCAGCCGCCGAGGTGAGCAGTTCTTC CASSRRGEQFF
TRBJ2-7 TRBV7-2 NA TRBD1 15 TGTGCCAGCAGCTTAGCATGGACAGGATACTACGAGCAGTACTTC CASSLAWTGYYEQYF
TRBJ2-7 TRBV7-6 NA TRBD2 15 TGTGCCAGCAGCATCCAGCGGGGGGGTTCCTACGAGCAGTACTTC CASSIQRGGSYEQYF
TRBJ2-6 TRBV11-2 NA TRBD2 15 TGTGCCAGCACCTCGCGGGGGTCAGGGGCCAACGTCCTGACTTTC CASTSRGSGANVLTF
TRBJ2-5 TRBV28 NA NA 13 TGTGCCAGCAGTTTCTCTCCCCTAGAGACCCAGTACTTC CASSFSPLETQYF
TRBJ1-4 TRBV7-9 few TRBD1 15 TGTGCCAGCAGCCGCTACGGACAGGGGTATGAAAAACTGTTTTTT CASSRYGQGYEKLFF
TRBJ2-1 TRBV28 NA TRBD1 15 TGTGCCAGCAGTCCCGGGACAGGGGATTACAATGAGCAGTTCTTC CASSPGTGDYNEQFF
TRBJ1-1 TRBV30 few NA 13 TGTGCCTTATGGACATCCCTGAACACTGAAGCTTTCTTT CALWTSLNTEAFF
TRBJ2-7 TRBV4-3 NA TRBD2 15 TGCGCCAGCAGCCTACAAGCGGGAGGGCCGGTAGAGCAGTACTTC CASSLQAGGPVEQYF